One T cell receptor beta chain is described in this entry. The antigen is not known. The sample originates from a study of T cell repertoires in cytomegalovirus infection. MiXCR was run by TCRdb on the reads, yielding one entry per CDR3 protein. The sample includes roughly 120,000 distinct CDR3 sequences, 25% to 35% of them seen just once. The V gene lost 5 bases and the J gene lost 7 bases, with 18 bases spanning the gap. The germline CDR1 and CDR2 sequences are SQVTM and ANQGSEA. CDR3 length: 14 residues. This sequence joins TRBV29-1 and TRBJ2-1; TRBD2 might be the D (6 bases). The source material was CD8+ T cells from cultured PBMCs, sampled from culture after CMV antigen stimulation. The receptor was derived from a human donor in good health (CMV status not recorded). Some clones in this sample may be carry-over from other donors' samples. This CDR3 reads CSVLGRNGGNEQFF. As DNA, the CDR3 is TGCAGCGTTCTGGGGAGGAACGGCGGGAATGAGCAGTTCTTC.